Following are 4 T cell receptor beta chains from one sample sequenced in a study of T cells after posttransplantation cyclophosphamide. The protocol was immunoSEQ multiplex PCR, while the TCRdb copy is restricted to in-frame clones and leaves out a portion. The table lists roughly 32,000 clones, 75% to 95% of them singletons. The naive gate required viable CD3+CD4+ or CD3+CD8+ cells with CCR7+CD45RA+CD45RO-CD95-CD27+CD28+ phenotype. The specimen sequenced was naive CD4+ T cells sorted from PBMCs. These receptors came from an older woman in good health, CMV-negative, and a related stem cell transplant donor.

This clone appeared a few times. V is TRBV13 and J is TRBJ1-4, with D possibly TRBD1 on 5 matching bases. The CDR3 extends over 13 amino acids. Trimming took off 5 bases at V and 9 bases at J, with 13 bases between the two ends. Looked up from germline, CDR1 is PRHDT and CDR2 is FYEKMQ (reference sequence). The CDR3 loop is CASSSGTRKKLFF. CDR3 nucleotide sequence: TGTGCCAGCAGCAGCGGGACTCGAAAAAAACTGTTTTTT.

The chain has TRBV21-1 and TRBJ1-5; the tabulated D call, TRBD1, remains unverified against the DNA. TRBV21-1 is tagged as a pseudogene. The CDR3 is 17 residues long. The CDR3 DNA sequence: TGTGCCAGCGCGAGGACAGGGGGGAAGGATAGCAATCAGCCCCAGCATTTT. Amino acid sequence: CASARTGGKDSNQPQHF.

CDR3 DNA sequence: TGCAGTGCAGCAGTCGGGGAGACCCAGTACTTC. This translates into CSAAVGETQYF. The chain joins TRBV20-1 to TRBJ2-5; D remains ambiguous. In germline, CDR1 is DFQATT, CDR2 SNEGSKA (reference sequence). V dropped 6 bases and J dropped 5 bases, with 10 bases sitting between them. This CDR3 has 11 amino acids.

The rearrangement joins TRBV4-1 to TRBJ1-1; D not certain. CDR1 is MGHRA and CDR2 is YSYEKL in the germline V gene. The CDR3 length is 14 residues. Trimming removed 0 bases at V and 3 bases at J, with 8 bases between. In DNA, the CDR3 is TGCGCCAGCAGCCAAGATCCGGGAGACACTGAAGCTTTCTTT. This translates into CASSQDPGDTEAFF.